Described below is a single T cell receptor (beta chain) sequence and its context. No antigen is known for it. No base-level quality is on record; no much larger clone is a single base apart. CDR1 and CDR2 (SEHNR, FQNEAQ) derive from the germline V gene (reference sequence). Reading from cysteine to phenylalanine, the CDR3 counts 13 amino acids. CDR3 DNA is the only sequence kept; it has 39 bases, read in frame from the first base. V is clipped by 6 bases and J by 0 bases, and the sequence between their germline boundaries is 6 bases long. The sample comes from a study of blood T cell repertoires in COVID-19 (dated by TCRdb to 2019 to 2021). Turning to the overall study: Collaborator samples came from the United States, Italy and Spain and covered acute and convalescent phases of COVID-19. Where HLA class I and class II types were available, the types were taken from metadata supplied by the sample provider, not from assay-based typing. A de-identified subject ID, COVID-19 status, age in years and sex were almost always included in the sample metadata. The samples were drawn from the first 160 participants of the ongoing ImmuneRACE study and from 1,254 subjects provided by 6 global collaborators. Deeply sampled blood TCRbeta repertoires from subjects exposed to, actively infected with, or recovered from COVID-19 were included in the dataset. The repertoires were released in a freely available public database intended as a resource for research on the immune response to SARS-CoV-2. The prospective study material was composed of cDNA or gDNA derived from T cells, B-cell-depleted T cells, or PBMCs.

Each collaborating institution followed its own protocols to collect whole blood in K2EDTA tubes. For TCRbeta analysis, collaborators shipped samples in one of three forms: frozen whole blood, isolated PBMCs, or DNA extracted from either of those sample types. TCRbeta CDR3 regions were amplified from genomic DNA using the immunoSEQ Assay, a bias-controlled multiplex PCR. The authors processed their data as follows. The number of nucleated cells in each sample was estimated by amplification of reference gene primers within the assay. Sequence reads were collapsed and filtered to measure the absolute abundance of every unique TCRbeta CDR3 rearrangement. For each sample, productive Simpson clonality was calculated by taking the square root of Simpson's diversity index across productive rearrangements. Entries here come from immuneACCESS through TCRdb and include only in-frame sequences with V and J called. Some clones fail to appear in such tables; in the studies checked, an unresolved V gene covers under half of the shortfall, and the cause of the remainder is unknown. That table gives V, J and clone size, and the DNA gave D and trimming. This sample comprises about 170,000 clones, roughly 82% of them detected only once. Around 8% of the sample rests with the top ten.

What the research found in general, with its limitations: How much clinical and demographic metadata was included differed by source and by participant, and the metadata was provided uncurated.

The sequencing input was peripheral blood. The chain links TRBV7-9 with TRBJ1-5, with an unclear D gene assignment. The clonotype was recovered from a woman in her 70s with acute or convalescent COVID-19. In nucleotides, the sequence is TGTGCCAGCAGACAAAATAGCAATCAGCCCCAGCATTTT. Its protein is CASRQNSNQPQHF. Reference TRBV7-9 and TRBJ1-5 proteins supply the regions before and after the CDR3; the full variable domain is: DTGVSQNPRHKITKRGQNVTFRCDPISEHNRLYWYRQTLGQGPEFLTYFQNEAQLEKSRLLSDRFSAERPKGSFSTLEIQRTEQGDSAMYLCASRQNSNQPQHFGDGTRLSIL.